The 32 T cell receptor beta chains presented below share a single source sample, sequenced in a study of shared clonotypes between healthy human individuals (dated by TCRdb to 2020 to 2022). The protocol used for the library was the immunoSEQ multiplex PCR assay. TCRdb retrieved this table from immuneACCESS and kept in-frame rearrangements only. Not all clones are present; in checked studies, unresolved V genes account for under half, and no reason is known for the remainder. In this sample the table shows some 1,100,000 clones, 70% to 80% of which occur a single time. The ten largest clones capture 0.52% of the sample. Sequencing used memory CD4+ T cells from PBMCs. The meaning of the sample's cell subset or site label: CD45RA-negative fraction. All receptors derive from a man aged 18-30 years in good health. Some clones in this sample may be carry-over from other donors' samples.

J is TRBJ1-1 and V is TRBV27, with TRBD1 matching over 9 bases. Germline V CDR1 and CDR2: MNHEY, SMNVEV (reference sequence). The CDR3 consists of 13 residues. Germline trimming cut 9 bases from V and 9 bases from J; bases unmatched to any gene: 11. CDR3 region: CASHAQGARQAFF. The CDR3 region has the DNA TGTGCCAGTCACGCACAGGGGGCGCGCCAAGCTTTCTTT.

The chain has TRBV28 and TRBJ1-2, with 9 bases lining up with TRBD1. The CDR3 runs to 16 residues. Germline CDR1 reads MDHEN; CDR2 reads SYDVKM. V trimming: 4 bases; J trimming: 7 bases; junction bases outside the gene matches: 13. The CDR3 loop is CASSSYAGTGISGYTF. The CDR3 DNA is TGTGCCAGCAGTTCGTATGCGGGGACAGGGATCTCTGGCTACACCTTC.

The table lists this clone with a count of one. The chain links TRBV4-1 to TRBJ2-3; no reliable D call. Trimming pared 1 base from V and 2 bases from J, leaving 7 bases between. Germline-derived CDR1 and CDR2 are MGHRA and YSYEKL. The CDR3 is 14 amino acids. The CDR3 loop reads CASSQGGNTDTQYF. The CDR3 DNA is TGCGCCAGCAGCCAAGGGGGAAACACAGATACGCAGTATTTT.

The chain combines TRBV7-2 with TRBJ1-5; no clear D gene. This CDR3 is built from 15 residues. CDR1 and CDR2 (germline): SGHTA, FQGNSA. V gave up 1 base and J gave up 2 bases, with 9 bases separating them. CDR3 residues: CASSLGNGGNQPQHF. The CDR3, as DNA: TGTGCCAGCAGCTTAGGCAATGGGGGCAATCAGCCCCAGCATTTT.

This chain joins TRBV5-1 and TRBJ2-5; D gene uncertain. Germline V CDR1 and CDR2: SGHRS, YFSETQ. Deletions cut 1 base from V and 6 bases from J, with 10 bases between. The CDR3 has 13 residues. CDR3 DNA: TGCGCCAGCAGCTTGCCCCGCGGACAGACCCAGTACTTC. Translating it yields CASSLPRGQTQYF.

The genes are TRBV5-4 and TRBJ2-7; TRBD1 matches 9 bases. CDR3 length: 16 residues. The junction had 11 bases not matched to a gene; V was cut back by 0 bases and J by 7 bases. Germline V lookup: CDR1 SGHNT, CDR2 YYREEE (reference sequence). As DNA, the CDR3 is TGTGCCAGCAGCTTGGGGGGAGGACAGGGGTCCGGGGAGCAGTACTTC. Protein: CASSLGGGQGSGEQYF.

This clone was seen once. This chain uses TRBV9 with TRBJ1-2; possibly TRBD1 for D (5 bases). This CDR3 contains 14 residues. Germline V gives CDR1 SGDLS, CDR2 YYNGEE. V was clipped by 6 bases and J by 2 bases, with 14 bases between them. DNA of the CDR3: TGTGCCAGCAACCTGGGACGGGTAAACTATGGCTACACCTTC. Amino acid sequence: CASNLGRVNYGYTF.

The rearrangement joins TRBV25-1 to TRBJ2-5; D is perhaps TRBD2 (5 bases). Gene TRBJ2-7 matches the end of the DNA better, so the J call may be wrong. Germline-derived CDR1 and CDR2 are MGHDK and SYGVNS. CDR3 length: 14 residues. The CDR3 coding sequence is TGTGCCAGCAGTGATCATGGGAGCTCCTACGAGCAGTACTTC. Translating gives CASSDHGSSYEQYF.

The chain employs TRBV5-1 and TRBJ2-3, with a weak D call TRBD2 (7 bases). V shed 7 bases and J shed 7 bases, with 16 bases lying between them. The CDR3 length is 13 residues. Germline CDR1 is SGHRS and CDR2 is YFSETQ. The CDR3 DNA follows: TGCGCCAGCGTGGGGGCTAGCGGAAATACGCAGTATTTT. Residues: CASVGASGNTQYF.

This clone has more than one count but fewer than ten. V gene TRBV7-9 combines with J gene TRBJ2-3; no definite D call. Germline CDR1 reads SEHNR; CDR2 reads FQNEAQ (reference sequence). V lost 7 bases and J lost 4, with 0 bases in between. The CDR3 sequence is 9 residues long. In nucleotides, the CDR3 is TGTGCCAGCACAGATACGCAGTATTTT. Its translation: CASTDTQYF.

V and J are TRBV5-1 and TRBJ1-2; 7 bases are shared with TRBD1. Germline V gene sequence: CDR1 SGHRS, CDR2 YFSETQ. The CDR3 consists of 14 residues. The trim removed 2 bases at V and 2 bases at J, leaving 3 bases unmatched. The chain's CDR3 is CASSLQTGNYGYTF. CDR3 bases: TGCGCCAGCAGCTTACAGACAGGGAACTATGGCTACACCTTC.

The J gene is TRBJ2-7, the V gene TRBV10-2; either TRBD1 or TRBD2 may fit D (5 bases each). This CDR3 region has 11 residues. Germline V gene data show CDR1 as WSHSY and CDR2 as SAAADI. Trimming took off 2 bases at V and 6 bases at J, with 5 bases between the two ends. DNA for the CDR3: TGCGCCAGCAGTGAGGGGGGCGAGCAGTACTTC. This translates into CASSEGGEQYF.

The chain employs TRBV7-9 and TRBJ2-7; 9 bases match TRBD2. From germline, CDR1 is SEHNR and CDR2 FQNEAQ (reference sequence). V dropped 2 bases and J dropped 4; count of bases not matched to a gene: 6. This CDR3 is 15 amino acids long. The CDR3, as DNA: TGTGCCAGCAGCTTAAGGGCCAGCGGGAGGTACGAGCAGTACTTC. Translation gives CASSLRASGRYEQYF.

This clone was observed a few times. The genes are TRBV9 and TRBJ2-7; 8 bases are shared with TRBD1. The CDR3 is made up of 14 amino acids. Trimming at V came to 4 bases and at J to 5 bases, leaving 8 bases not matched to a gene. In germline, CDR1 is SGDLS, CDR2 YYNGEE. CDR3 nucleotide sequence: TGTGCCAGCAGCCCTGGGACAGGCTTCCACGAGCAGTACTTC. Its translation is CASSPGTGFHEQYF.

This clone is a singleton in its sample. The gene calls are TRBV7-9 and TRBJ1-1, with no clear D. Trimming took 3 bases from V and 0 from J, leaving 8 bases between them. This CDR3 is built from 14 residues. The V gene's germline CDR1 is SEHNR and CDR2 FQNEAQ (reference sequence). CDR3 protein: CASSFGGVNTEAFF. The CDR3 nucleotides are TGTGCCAGCAGCTTTGGTGGCGTGAACACTGAAGCTTTCTTT.

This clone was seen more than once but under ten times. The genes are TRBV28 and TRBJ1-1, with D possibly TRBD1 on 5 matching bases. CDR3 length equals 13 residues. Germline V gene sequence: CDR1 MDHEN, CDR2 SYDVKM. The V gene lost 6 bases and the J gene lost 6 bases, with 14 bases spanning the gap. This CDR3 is CASSRPPGAEAFF. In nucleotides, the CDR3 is TGTGCCAGCAGCCGTCCCCCGGGGGCTGAAGCTTTCTTT. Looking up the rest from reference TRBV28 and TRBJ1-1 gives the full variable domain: DVKVTQSSRYLVKRTGEKVFLECVQDMDHENMFWYRQDPGLGLRLIYFSYDVKMKEKGDIPEGYSVSREKKERFSLILESASTNQTSMYLCASSRPPGAEAFFGQGTRLTVV.

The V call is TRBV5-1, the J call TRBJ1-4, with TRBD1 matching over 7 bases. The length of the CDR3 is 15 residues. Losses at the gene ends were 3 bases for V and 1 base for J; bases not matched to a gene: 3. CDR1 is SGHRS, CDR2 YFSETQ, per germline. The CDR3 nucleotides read TGCGCCAGCAGCTCCGGGACAGTAACTAATGAAAAACTGTTTTTT. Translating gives CASSSGTVTNEKLFF.

CDR3 DNA: TGTGCCAGCAGTTACTCGGCCCGGACAGGGGTTTTCGGCTACACCTTC. Its protein is CASSYSARTGVFGYTF. This chain joins TRBV6-5 and TRBJ1-2; TRBD1 agrees at 9 bases. The CDR3 is 16 residues long. The V gene end was trimmed by 0 bases and the J gene end by 8 bases; junction bases not matched to a gene: 10. CDR1 and CDR2 from the germline V gene are MNHEY and SVGAGI.

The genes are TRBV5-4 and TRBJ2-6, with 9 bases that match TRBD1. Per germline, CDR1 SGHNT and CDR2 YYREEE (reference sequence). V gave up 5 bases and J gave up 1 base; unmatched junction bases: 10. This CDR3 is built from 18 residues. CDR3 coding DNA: TGTGCCAGCAGTTCCGGTGGGACAGGGTGGTCTGGGGCCAACGTCCTGACTTTC. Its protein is CASSSGGTGWSGANVLTF. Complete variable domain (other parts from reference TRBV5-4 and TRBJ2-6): ETGVTQSPTHLIKTRGQQVTLRCSSQSGHNTVSWYQQALGQGPQFIFQYYREEENGRGNFPPRFSGLQFPNYSSELNVNALELDDSALYLCASSSGGTGWSGANVLTFGAGSRLTVL.

The CDR3 nucleotides are TGTGCCAGCAGTTTCCGGGACTCGCAGAACAATGAGCAGTTCTTC. Its translation: CASSFRDSQNNEQFF. The V call is TRBV28, the J call TRBJ2-1; possibly TRBD2 for D (6 bases). CDR3 length equals 15 residues. Trimming shortened V by 3 bases and J by 5 bases, and 14 bases separated the two germline ends. Germline values: CDR1 MDHEN, CDR2 SYDVKM.

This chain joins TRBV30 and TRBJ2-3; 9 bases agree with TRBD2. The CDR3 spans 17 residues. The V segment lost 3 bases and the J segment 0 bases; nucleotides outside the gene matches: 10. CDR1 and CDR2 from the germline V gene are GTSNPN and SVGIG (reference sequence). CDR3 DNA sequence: TGTGCCTGGAGGCCGGCGGGAGGGTTGACAAGCACAGATACGCAGTATTTT. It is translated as CAWRPAGGLTSTDTQYF.

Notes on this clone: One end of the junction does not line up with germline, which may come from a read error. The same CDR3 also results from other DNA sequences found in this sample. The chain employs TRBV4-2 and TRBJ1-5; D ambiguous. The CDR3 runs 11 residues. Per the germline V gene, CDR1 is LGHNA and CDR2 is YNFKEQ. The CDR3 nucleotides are TGTGCCAGCAGCCTTCATCAGCCCCAACATTTT. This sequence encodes CASSLHQPQHF.

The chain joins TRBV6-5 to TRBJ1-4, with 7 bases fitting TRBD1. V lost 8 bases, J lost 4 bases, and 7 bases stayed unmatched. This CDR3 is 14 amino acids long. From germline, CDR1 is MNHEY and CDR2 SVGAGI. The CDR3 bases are TGTGCCAGCCGTACGGGACAGCGTAATGAAAAACTGTTTTTT. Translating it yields CASRTGQRNEKLFF.

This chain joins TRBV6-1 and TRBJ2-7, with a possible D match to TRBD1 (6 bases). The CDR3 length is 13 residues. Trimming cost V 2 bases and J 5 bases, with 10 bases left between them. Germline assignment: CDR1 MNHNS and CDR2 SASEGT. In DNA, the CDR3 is TGTGCCAGCAGTGAACTGGACAGAAACGAGCAGTACTTC. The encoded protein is CASSELDRNEQYF.

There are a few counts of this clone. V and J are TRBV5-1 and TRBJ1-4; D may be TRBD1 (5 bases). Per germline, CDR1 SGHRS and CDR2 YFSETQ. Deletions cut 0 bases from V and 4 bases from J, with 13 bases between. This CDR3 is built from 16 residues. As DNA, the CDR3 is TGCGCCAGCAGCTTGGAGCCGGGTAGGGGTAATGAAAAACTGTTTTTT. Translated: CASSLEPGRGNEKLFF.

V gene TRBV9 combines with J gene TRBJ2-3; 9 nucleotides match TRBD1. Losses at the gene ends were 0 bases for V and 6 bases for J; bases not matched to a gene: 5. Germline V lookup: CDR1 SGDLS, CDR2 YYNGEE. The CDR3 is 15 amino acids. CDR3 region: CASSVGTGAGDTQYF. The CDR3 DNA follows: TGTGCCAGCAGCGTAGGGACAGGGGCCGGGGATACGCAGTATTTT.

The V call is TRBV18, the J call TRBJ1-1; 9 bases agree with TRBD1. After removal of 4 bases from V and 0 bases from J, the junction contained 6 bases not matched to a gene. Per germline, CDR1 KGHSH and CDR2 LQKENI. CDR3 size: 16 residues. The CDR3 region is CASSLGQGILNTEAFF. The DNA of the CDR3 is TGTGCCAGCTCACTTGGACAGGGGATCCTGAACACTGAAGCTTTCTTT.

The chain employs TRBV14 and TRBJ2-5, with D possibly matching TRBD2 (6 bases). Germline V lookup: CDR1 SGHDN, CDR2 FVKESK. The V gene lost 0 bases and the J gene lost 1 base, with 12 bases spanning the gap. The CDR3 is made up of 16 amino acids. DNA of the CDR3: TGTGCCAGCAGCCAAGAAGTCGGGGAGGTCCAAGAGACCCAGTACTTC. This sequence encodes CASSQEVGEVQETQYF.

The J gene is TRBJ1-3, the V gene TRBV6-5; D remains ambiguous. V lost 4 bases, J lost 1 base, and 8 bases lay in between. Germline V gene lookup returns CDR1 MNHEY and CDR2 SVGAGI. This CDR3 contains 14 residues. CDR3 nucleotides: TGTGCCAGCAGTTCCAGCGGGTCTGGAAACACCATATATTTT. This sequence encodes CASSSSGSGNTIYF.

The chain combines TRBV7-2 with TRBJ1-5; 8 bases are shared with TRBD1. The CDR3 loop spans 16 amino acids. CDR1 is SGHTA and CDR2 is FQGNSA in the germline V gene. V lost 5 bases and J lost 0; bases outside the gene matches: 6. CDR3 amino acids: CASSDQTGDSNQPQHF. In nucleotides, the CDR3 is TGTGCCAGCAGCGACCAGACAGGGGATAGCAATCAGCCCCAGCATTTT.

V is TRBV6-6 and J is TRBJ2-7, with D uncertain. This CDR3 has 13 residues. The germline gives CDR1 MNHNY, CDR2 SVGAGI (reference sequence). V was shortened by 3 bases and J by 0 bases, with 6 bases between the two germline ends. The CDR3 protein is CASSYPSSYEQYF. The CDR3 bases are TGTGCCAGCAGTTATCCAAGCTCCTACGAGCAGTACTTC.

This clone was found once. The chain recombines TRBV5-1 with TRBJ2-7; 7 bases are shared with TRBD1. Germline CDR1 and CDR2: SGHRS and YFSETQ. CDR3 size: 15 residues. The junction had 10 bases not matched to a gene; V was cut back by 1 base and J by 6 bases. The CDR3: CASSLLGQKGLEQYF. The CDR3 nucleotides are TGCGCCAGCAGCTTGTTGGGACAGAAGGGCCTCGAGCAGTACTTC.